The 3 T cell receptor beta chains reported below all come from one sample, sequenced in a study of cytomegalovirus exposure and HLA in healthy donors. Both 60 Vbeta primers and 13 Jbeta primers went into the PCR. Profiling relied on immunoSEQ multiplex PCR, and the TCRdb table lists in-frame clones only, not all of them. Of 85,000 to 120,000 clones listed, 75% are singletons. What was sequenced was PBMCs. These receptors originate from a male donor in good health and CMV-seropositive.

The V gene is TRBV27, the J gene TRBJ2-7; TRBD2 aligns across 7 bases. The CDR3 spans 15 residues. J was trimmed by 4 bases and V by 3 bases; bases with no gene match: 9. From germline, CDR1 is MNHEY and CDR2 SMNVEV (reference sequence). The CDR3 DNA reads TGTGCCAGCAGTTTCCAGGCGGGAGCGGGGTACGAGCAGTACTTC. This encodes CASSFQAGAGYEQYF.

The rearrangement joins TRBV5-1 to TRBJ2-3; 7 bases agree with TRBD2. V was clipped by 0 bases and J by 1 base; unmatched bases: 2. This CDR3 is built from 15 residues. Germline CDR1 SGHRS, CDR2 YFSETQ. The CDR3 DNA is TGCGCCAGCAGCTTGGGCGGGGGTCGCACAGATACGCAGTATTTT. Its protein product is CASSLGGGRTDTQYF. Variable domain in full (rest from reference TRBV5-1 and TRBJ2-3): KAGVTQTPRYLIKTRGQQVTLSCSPISGHRSVSWYQQTPGQGLQFLFEYFSETQRNKGNFPGRFSGRQFSNSRSEMNVSTLELGDSALYLCASSLGGGRTDTQYFGPGTRLTVL.

The chain joins TRBV4-1 to TRBJ2-6, with 7 bases aligning to TRBD1. J gave up 4 bases and V 1 base, and 13 bases lay outside the gene matches. Germline V gene data show CDR1 as MGHRA and CDR2 as YSYEKL. The CDR3 is 19 amino acids. The CDR3 DNA reads as TGCGCCAGCAGCCAAGCCTACGGACAGGTACTTTTAGGGGCCAACGTCCTGACTTTC. Translation: CASSQAYGQVLLGANVLTF.